The 27 T cell receptor beta chains below all came from one sample that was sequenced in a study of blood T cell repertoires in COVID-19. The repertoire was sequenced with immunoSEQ multiplex PCR; TCRdb's copy has only in-frame clones and lacks some. The table records some 75,000 clones, around 89% of them present only once. The sequenced sample consisted of peripheral blood. These TCRs come from a man aged 60-69 years with acute or convalescent COVID-19.

The chain links TRBV7-2 to TRBJ1-2; D is possibly TRBD1 (6 bases). Trimming took 5 bases from V and 1 from J, leaving 17 bases between them. CDR1 SGHTA and CDR2 FQGNSA come from the germline V gene. The CDR3 has 16 amino acids. The CDR3 here is CASSLGGAGLNYGYTF. The CDR3 DNA follows: TGTGCCAGCAGCCTAGGGGGTGCAGGGCTTAACTATGGCTACACCTTC.

The V call is TRBV6-5, the J call TRBJ2-5, with TRBD2 matching over 9 bases. CDR1 MNHEY and CDR2 SVGAGI come from the germline V gene. The CDR3 covers 16 residues. V gave up 4 bases and J gave up 1 base; unmatched junction bases: 7. Written as DNA, the CDR3 is TGTGCCAGCAGTTTTAACAGCGGGAGGCCCCAAGAGACCCAGTACTTC. Translation gives CASSFNSGRPQETQYF.

The chain couples TRBV29-1 to TRBJ2-5; 9 nucleotides align to TRBD1. V trimming: 5 bases; J trimming: 1 base; junction bases outside the gene matches: 2. CDR1 and CDR2 from the germline V gene are SQVTM and ANQGSEA. The CDR3 sequence is 13 residues long. Here the CDR3 reads CSVTGQGQETQYF. DNA of the CDR3: TGCAGCGTTACGGGACAGGGCCAAGAGACCCAGTACTTC.

The V gene is TRBV29-1, the J gene TRBJ1-1, with TRBD1 as a possible D gene (6 bases). This CDR3 is 12 amino acids long. The germline V gene has CDR1 SQVTM and CDR2 ANQGSEA. With 8 bases removed from V and 8 bases from J, the gap between germline ends came to 18 bases. CDR3 bases: TGCAGCCTAGGGGGGGCAGGGTTAGAAGCTTTCTTT. It codes for CSLGGAGLEAFF. The entire variable domain, with the rest obtained from reference TRBV29-1 and TRBJ1-1, is as follows: SAVISQKPSRDICQRGTSLTIQCQVDSQVTMMFWYRQQPGQSLTLIATANQGSEATYESGFVIDKFPISRPNLTFSTLTVSNMSPEDSSIYLCSLGGAGLEAFFGQGTRLTVV.

The chain employs TRBV19 and TRBJ2-5, with 9 bases aligning to TRBD1. The germline V gene encodes CDR1 LNHDA and CDR2 SQIVND (reference sequence). The CDR3 runs to 13 residues. V lost 6 bases to trimming and J lost 4 bases; unmatched junction nucleotides: 3. The CDR3, as DNA: TGTGCCAGTAGCTCGACAGGGGGAGAGACCCAGTACTTC. This sequence encodes CASSSTGGETQYF.

The chain has TRBV18 and TRBJ1-1, with D unclear. CDR1 and CDR2 (germline): KGHSH, LQKENI. The CDR3 is made up of 14 amino acids. With 0 bases removed from V and 3 bases from J, the gap between germline ends came to 8 bases. For the CDR3, the DNA is TGTGCCAGCTCACCACCTGGGCAATACACTGAAGCTTTCTTT. Protein: CASSPPGQYTEAFF.

The chain has TRBV29-1 and TRBJ2-7; possibly TRBD1 for D (6 bases). From germline, CDR1 is SQVTM and CDR2 ANQGSEA. The CDR3 extends over 12 amino acids. Trimming took off 2 bases at V and 5 bases at J, with 10 bases between the two ends. For the CDR3, the DNA is TGCAGCGTTGAATTACAGGGAAACGAGCAGTACTTC. Translation: CSVELQGNEQYF.

The chain links TRBV19 to TRBJ1-1; 7 nucleotides align to TRBD1. V shed 6 bases, J shed 0 bases, and the junction held 7 bases outside the gene matches. The CDR3 runs to 15 residues. The germline V gene encodes CDR1 LNHDA and CDR2 SQIVND (reference sequence). The CDR3 DNA is TGTGCCAGTAGGCCAACAGGGGTTATGAACACTGAAGCTTTCTTT. Translating gives CASRPTGVMNTEAFF.

V is TRBV23-1 and J is TRBJ1-1; TRBD1 matches 9 bases. TRBV23-1 is assigned to the ORF class and has an uncertain function. V was pared by 7 bases and J by 10 bases, with 19 bases of the junction left unmatched. The CDR3 has 16 amino acids. For the CDR3, the DNA is TGCGCCAGCACTCACCGGGACAGGGTTAGCCCGATAAGAGCTTTCTTT. This gives the protein CASTHRDRVSPIRAFF.

J is TRBJ2-7 and V is TRBV27, with TRBD2 matching over 8 bases. Germline assignment: CDR1 MNHEY and CDR2 SMNVEV (reference sequence). Trimming cost V 6 bases and J 2 bases; bases outside gene matches: 3. This CDR3 has 13 residues. The CDR3 DNA follows: TGTGCCAGCAGCAACGGGAGGGCCTACGAGCAGTACTTC. It codes for CASSNGRAYEQYF.

The V and J genes are TRBV6-5 and TRBJ1-2; no clear D gene. V gave up 0 bases and J gave up 4 bases, with 12 bases separating them. The CDR3 extends over 15 amino acids. CDR1 is MNHEY and CDR2 is SVGAGI in the germline V gene. The chain's CDR3 is CASSYSPLEAYGYTF. Written as DNA, the CDR3 is TGTGCCAGCAGTTACTCACCCCTGGAGGCCTATGGCTACACCTTC.

The sample holds one count of this clone. The rearrangement links TRBV5-6 to TRBJ2-5; D not resolved. Per the germline V gene, CDR1 is SGHDT and CDR2 is YYEEEE. Trimming left V 4 bases short and J 0 bases short, with 13 bases between. This CDR3 is built from 15 residues. This CDR3 reads CASSVAVGYQETQYF. CDR3 in DNA: TGTGCCAGCAGCGTTGCTGTCGGGTACCAAGAGACCCAGTACTTC.

The chain is built from TRBV19 and TRBJ2-4, with a weak D call TRBD1 (7 bases). In germline, CDR1 is LNHDA, CDR2 SQIVND (reference sequence). The CDR3 runs to 16 residues. Deletions cut 8 bases from V and 1 base from J, with 18 bases between. The CDR3 sequence: CASGTQGGRAKNIQYF. Written as DNA, the CDR3 is TGTGCCAGTGGAACTCAGGGGGGACGTGCCAAAAACATTCAGTACTTC.

The chain employs TRBV9 and TRBJ2-1, with 7 bases aligning to TRBD1. Per the germline V gene, CDR1 is SGDLS and CDR2 is YYNGEE. The length of the CDR3 is 14 residues. After removal of 1 base from V and 6 bases from J, the junction contained 4 bases not matched to a gene. The CDR3 nucleotides read TGTGCCAGCAGCGTATCCGGGACAGTCAATGAGCAGTTCTTC. Its translation: CASSVSGTVNEQFF.

The chain joins TRBV7-9 to TRBJ1-2, with 8 positions matching TRBD1. Germline trimming cut 0 bases from V and 4 bases from J; bases unmatched to any gene: 7. Per the germline V gene, CDR1 is SEHNR and CDR2 is FQNEAQ (reference sequence). The CDR3 is made up of 16 amino acids. The CDR3 bases are TGTGCCAGCAGCTTAGCGGGGGCAGGGGGCGGCTATGGCTACACCTTC. Translated, it gives CASSLAGAGGGYGYTF. Variable domain in full (rest from reference TRBV7-9 and TRBJ1-2): DTGVSQNPRHKITKRGQNVTFRCDPISEHNRLYWYRQTLGQGPEFLTYFQNEAQLEKSRLLSDRFSAERPKGSFSTLEIQRTEQGDSAMYLCASSLAGAGGGYGYTFGSGTRLTVV.

For the CDR3, the DNA is TGTGCCAGCAGCCTTGACAATGAGCAGTTCTTC. Amino acids: CASSLDNEQFF. The chain is built from TRBV5-4 and TRBJ2-1; D is uncertain. Trimming took off 4 bases at V and 5 bases at J, with 4 bases between the two ends. The V gene's germline CDR1 is SGHNT and CDR2 YYREEE (reference sequence). The CDR3 extends over 11 amino acids.

This rearrangement joins TRBV19 to TRBJ2-1; TRBD1 agrees at 8 bases. Germline trimming cut 0 bases from V and 9 bases from J; bases unmatched to any gene: 1. CDR1 LNHDA and CDR2 SQIVND come from the germline V gene (reference sequence). The CDR3 runs to 13 residues. DNA of the CDR3: TGTGCCAGTAGTATAGATGGGACAGGTGAGCAGTTCTTC. Its translation is CASSIDGTGEQFF.

This clone was picked up a small number of times. The chain combines TRBV20-1 with TRBJ1-1; possible D gene TRBD1, 6 bases. Per the germline V gene, CDR1 is DFQATT and CDR2 is SNEGSKA (reference sequence). The CDR3 runs 11 residues. V lost 6 bases to trimming and J lost 6 bases, with 11 bases between them. The CDR3 DNA follows: TGCAGTGCCTTAGGGACACCTGAAGCTTTCTTT. Encoded protein: CSALGTPEAFF.

The chain has TRBV5-1 and TRBJ1-1; D not certain. The length of the CDR3 is 14 residues. The V gene's germline CDR1 is SGHRS and CDR2 YFSETQ. V dropped 0 bases and J dropped 0 bases, with 6 bases sitting between them. In DNA, the CDR3 is TGCGCCAGCAGCTTGGACAGTATGAACACTGAAGCTTTCTTT. Protein product: CASSLDSMNTEAFF.

V is TRBV15 and J is TRBJ2-7; 9 nucleotides agree with TRBD1. Germline loops: CDR1 LNHNV, CDR2 YYDKDF (reference sequence). CDR3 size: 16 residues. Losses at the gene ends were 2 bases for V and 3 bases for J; bases not matched to a gene: 8. Here the CDR3 DNA reads TGTGCCACCAGCAGAAATACCGGGACAGGGCGCTACGAGCAGTACTTC. It specifies CATSRNTGTGRYEQYF.

The chain employs TRBV7-9 and TRBJ1-1, with D unresolved. The CDR3 extends over 12 amino acids. Trimming shortened V by 5 bases and J by 1 base, and 5 bases separated the two germline ends. Germline assignment: CDR1 SEHNR and CDR2 FQNEAQ (reference sequence). Written as DNA, the CDR3 is TGTGCCAGCAGCCGGTCGAACACTGAAGCTTTCTTT. Amino acids: CASSRSNTEAFF.

The rearrangement joins TRBV14 to TRBJ1-2; perhaps TRBD1 as D (6 bases). V gave up 4 bases and J gave up 4 bases, with 10 bases separating them. The CDR3 extends over 13 amino acids. Germline V gene lookup returns CDR1 SGHDN and CDR2 FVKESK. As DNA, the CDR3 is TGTGCCAGCAGCCCCCGACAGGCCTATGGCTACACCTTC. It is translated as CASSPRQAYGYTF.

As regards this clone: The same CDR3 arises from other DNA sequences in this sample as well. V gene TRBV5-1 combines with J gene TRBJ2-3, with TRBD2 identical over 8 bases. Germline-derived CDR1 and CDR2 are SGHRS and YFSETQ. The CDR3 loop spans 15 amino acids. J was trimmed by 3 bases and V by 3 bases; bases with no gene match: 6. CDR3 bases: TGCGCCAGCAGCTCAGCGGGAGCCGTGACAGATACGCAGTATTTT. Amino acids: CASSSAGAVTDTQYF.

This clone was counted once. The chain uses TRBV21-1 and TRBJ2-1; whether TRBD2, the table's D call, matches the DNA was not checked. TRBV21-1 is annotated as a pseudogene. This CDR3 has 18 amino acids. CDR3: CASSNVPGLAGEYNEQFF. The CDR3 DNA is TGTGCCAGCAGCAATGTTCCGGGACTAGCGGGAGAGTACAATGAGCAGTTCTTC.

This chain connects TRBV19 to TRBJ2-3; TRBD1 matches 7 bases. The CDR3 extends over 13 amino acids. Germline CDR1 is LNHDA and CDR2 is SQIVND (reference sequence). V trimming: 10 bases; J trimming: 3 bases; junction bases outside the gene matches: 7. The CDR3 coding sequence is TGTGCCACTCAGGGGGTCGGAACAGATACGCAGTATTTT. It encodes CATQGVGTDTQYF.

This clone was seen only once. The V call is TRBV11-3, the J call TRBJ1-1; TRBD1 is a possible D gene (6 bases). The CDR3 runs to 11 residues. CDR1 is SGHNT and CDR2 is YENEEA in the germline V gene. Deletions cut 8 bases from V and 10 bases from J, with 14 bases between. The CDR3 here is CASGTGSTAFF. CDR3 nucleotides: TGTGCCAGCGGTACAGGGTCTACAGCTTTCTTT.

This clone was observed a single time. J is TRBJ1-2 and V is TRBV5-1, with D unclear. Germline assignment: CDR1 SGHRS and CDR2 YFSETQ. V lost 1 base and J lost 3, with 7 bases in between. CDR3 length equals 13 residues. The CDR3 DNA reads as TGCGCCAGCAGCTTGTCACCGGACTATGGCTACACCTTC. Translation: CASSLSPDYGYTF.